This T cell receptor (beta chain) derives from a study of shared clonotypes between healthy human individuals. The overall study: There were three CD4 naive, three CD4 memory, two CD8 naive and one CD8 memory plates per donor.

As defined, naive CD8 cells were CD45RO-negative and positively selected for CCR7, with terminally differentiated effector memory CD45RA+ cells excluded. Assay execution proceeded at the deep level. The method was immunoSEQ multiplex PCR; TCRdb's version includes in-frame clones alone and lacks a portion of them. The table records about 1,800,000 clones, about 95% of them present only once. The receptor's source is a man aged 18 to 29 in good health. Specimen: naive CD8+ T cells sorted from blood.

Written as DNA, the CDR3 is TGTGCCAGCAGCCACACCGGCGGGGGATTCTACGAGCAGTACTTC. Translated, it gives CASSHTGGGFYEQYF. The chain is built from TRBV4-2 and TRBJ2-7; 7 bases line up with TRBD2. This CDR3 is built from 15 residues. Germline V gives CDR1 LGHNA, CDR2 YNFKEQ. V gave up 3 bases and J gave up 3 bases; unmatched junction bases: 8.